The rows below give T cell receptor beta chains drawn from one sample of a study of T cell repertoires in cytomegalovirus infection. TCRdb analysed the reads with MiXCR anew, one entry per CDR3 protein. The table shows 57,000 or so distinct CDR3 sequences, with about 30% occurring only once. These TCRs' antigens remain unknown. Sequences were obtained from PBMCs, sequenced either directly or after in vitro stimulation (not recorded which). These receptors all come from a human donor in good health (CMV status not recorded). Some clones in this sample may be carry-over from other donors' samples. CDR3s include the opening cysteine and the closing phenylalanine or tryptophan.

>TRBJ2-1|15|TRBV7-2
CASSLRVEVYNEQFF
>TRBJ2-1|12|TRBV12-3/TRBV12-4
CASSSGLTEQFF
>TRBJ2-7|14|TRBV27
CASSWSLGGYEQYF
>TRBJ2-7|14|TRBV2
CASSLTRFGSEQYF
>TRBJ2-1|13|TRBV6-4
CASSSDPYNEQFF
>TRBJ2-7|14|TRBV20-1
CSARDKGPYYEQYF
>TRBJ1-5|13|TRBV11-2
CASSWDRDQPQHF
>TRBJ1-2|14|TRBV5-5
CASSYRGLNYGYTF
>TRBJ2-5|12|TRBV29-1
CSVGLGQETQYF
>TRBJ1-2|16|TRBV13
CASSPGGIPGVYGYTF
>TRBJ1-2|14|TRBV29-1
CSVGPGGAGYGYTF
>TRBJ1-1|16|TRBV20-1
CSARFAGMGGNTEAFF
>TRBJ1-1|15|TRBV24-1
CATSETQGARTEAFF
>TRBJ1-1|16|TRBV4-1
CASSQDAQPGYTEAFF